A selection of T cell receptor beta chains follows, all from one sample in a study of CD8 T cells in Susac syndrome. Via MiXCR, TCRdb re-called the immunoSEQ multiplex PCR reads, giving one row per CDR3 protein. The sample has 150,000 to 200,000 distinct CDR3 sequences, 90% to 97% seen once. The sample consisted of CD4+ T cells from PBMCs. Receptors were obtained from a human donor with multiple sclerosis. CDR3s leave out the opening cysteine and the closing phenylalanine or tryptophan. The size of a clone is reported for some rows only, either as once, few or many, or as a class for expanded clones.

CDR3aa: ARETEEGQGYEQY
j_gene: TRBJ2-7
abundance: NA
v_gene: TRBV9

CDR3aa: ASSRNRDGYT
j_gene: TRBJ1-2
abundance: NA
v_gene: TRBV12-3/TRBV12-4

CDR3aa: SVVGGNSPLH
j_gene: TRBJ1-6
abundance: NA
v_gene: TRBV20-1

CDR3aa: ASSLPQGTETQY
j_gene: TRBJ2-5
abundance: NA
v_gene: TRBV28

CDR3aa: ASSSSLPGELF
j_gene: TRBJ2-2
abundance: NA
v_gene: TRBV12-3/TRBV12-4

CDR3aa: SAPTRAKNIQY
j_gene: TRBJ2-4
abundance: NA
v_gene: TRBV20-1

CDR3aa: ASSLSGFTGSGSPLH
j_gene: TRBJ1-6
abundance: NA
v_gene: TRBV27

CDR3aa: SARQGFGAETQY
j_gene: TRBJ2-5
abundance: NA
v_gene: TRBV20-1

CDR3aa: ASSPSRQGGISYEQY
j_gene: TRBJ2-7
abundance: NA
v_gene: TRBV12-3/TRBV12-4

CDR3aa: SAREGMSGGYT
j_gene: TRBJ1-2
abundance: NA
v_gene: TRBV20-1

CDR3aa: ASSGVSGTQY
j_gene: TRBJ2-5
abundance: NA
v_gene: TRBV2

CDR3aa: ASSLNRISANTGELF
j_gene: TRBJ2-2
abundance: NA
v_gene: TRBV11-2

CDR3aa: ASSLGGDNQPQH
j_gene: TRBJ1-5
abundance: NA
v_gene: TRBV6-2/TRBV6-3

CDR3aa: ATSDPDGYT
j_gene: TRBJ1-2
abundance: NA
v_gene: TRBV24-1

CDR3aa: ASSSTGGLTGELF
j_gene: TRBJ2-2
abundance: NA
v_gene: TRBV5-1

CDR3aa: ASSVDRVAGNYGYT
j_gene: TRBJ1-2
abundance: once
v_gene: TRBV9